The 10 T cell receptor beta chains below all came from one sample that was sequenced in a study of shared clonotypes between healthy human individuals. Repertoires were generated with immunoSEQ multiplex PCR, while TCRdb's copy carries only in-frame clones and drops some. The data contain about 490,000 clones, around 80% of them singletons. The source material was PBMCs. The receptors were sampled from a woman in her forties in good health. Some clones in this sample may be carry-over from other donors' samples.

The V call is TRBV7-9, the J call TRBJ2-7; D is unclear. CDR3 length: 12 amino acids. CDR1 SEHNR and CDR2 FQNEAQ come from the germline V gene (reference sequence). V was cut by 5 bases and J by 3 bases, with 8 bases left in between. CDR3 residues: CASSLNFYEQYF. The CDR3 region has the DNA TGTGCCAGCAGCCTCAATTTCTACGAGCAGTACTTC.

CDR3: CASSPLASYEQYF. The CDR3 bases are TGTGCCAGCAGCCCCCTAGCCTCCTACGAGCAGTACTTC. V is TRBV11-2 and J is TRBJ2-7; D perhaps matches TRBD2 (5 bases). The CDR3 has 13 residues. The germline CDR1 and CDR2 sequences are SGHAT and FQNNGV. The ends were cut back, 5 bases at V and 0 bases at J, with 8 bases in the middle.

The chain carries TRBV7-8 and TRBJ1-2; 9 bases are shared with TRBD1. Trimming removed 4 bases from V and 8 bases from J; junction bases left unmatched: 8. Looked up from germline, CDR1 is SGHVS and CDR2 is FQNEAQ. The CDR3 consists of 14 residues. CDR3 DNA: TGTGCCAGCAGCTCCCACAGGGGGCTAGAAGGCTACACCTTC. This sequence encodes CASSSHRGLEGYTF.

This clone was seen only once. The rearrangement links TRBV4-3 to TRBJ2-7; D gene uncertain. CDR1 and CDR2 (germline): LGHNA, YSLEER. CDR3 length: 13 amino acids. The ends were cut back, 1 base at V and 3 bases at J, with 7 bases in the middle. The CDR3 loop reads CASSQAEHYEQYF. CDR3 in DNA: TGCGCCAGCAGCCAAGCTGAGCACTACGAGCAGTACTTC.

The chain carries TRBV2 and TRBJ2-7, with D perhaps TRBD2 (7 bases). Trimming removed 7 bases at V and 6 bases at J, with 16 bases between. Germline values: CDR1 SNHLY, CDR2 FYNNEI. This CDR3 is 13 amino acids long. The CDR3 here is CASNAGEGVEQYF. CDR3 nucleotide sequence: TGTGCCAGCAATGCGGGAGAGGGGGTCGAGCAGTACTTC.

The CDR3 is CASSGLAGASEQYF. The CDR3 region has the DNA TGTGCCAGCAGTGGGCTAGCGGGAGCGAGCGAGCAGTACTTC. The chain combines TRBV28 with TRBJ2-7, with 10 bases lining up with TRBD2. CDR3 length: 14 residues. Germline trimming cut 5 bases from V and 6 bases from J; bases unmatched to any gene: 7. CDR1 is MDHEN and CDR2 is SYDVKM in the germline V gene.

A word on this clone: This CDR3 is also generated by other DNA sequences in the sample. The chain couples TRBV9 to TRBJ1-2; D is possibly TRBD1 (6 bases). From germline, CDR1 is SGDLS and CDR2 YYNGEE. V was cut by 2 bases and J by 2 bases, with 7 bases left in between. CDR3 length: 13 residues. The CDR3 spells CASSVDRNYGYTF. CDR3 sequence (DNA): TGTGCCAGCAGCGTCGACAGGAACTATGGCTACACCTTC.

The chain has TRBV11-3 and TRBJ2-5; TRBD2 agrees at 14 bases. The germline V gene encodes CDR1 SGHNT and CDR2 YENEEA. Unmatched junction bases numbered 11, after V lost 5 bases and J lost 3 bases. The CDR3 sequence is 18 residues long. The DNA for the CDR3 is TGTGCCAGCAGCCCTGGGACTAGCGGGAGAGGAATGGAAGAGACCCAGTACTTC. Its protein is CASSPGTSGRGMEETQYF. The full variable domain, rest sourced from reference TRBV11-3 and TRBJ2-5, is EAGVVQSPRYKIIEKKQPVAFWCNPISGHNTLYWYLQNLGQGPELLIRYENEEAVDDSQLPKDRFSAERLKGVDSTLKIQPAELGDSAVYLCASSPGTSGRGMEETQYFGPGTRLLVL.

This chain connects TRBV7-9 to TRBJ2-7; no clear D gene. This CDR3 contains 13 residues. Germline V gene sequence: CDR1 SEHNR, CDR2 FQNEAQ (reference sequence). The V end was cut by 1 base, the J end by 7 bases, with 11 bases between. The CDR3 DNA reads as TGTGCCAGCAGCTTAGGGCCCAACGGGGAGCAGTACTTC. This sequence encodes CASSLGPNGEQYF.

The genes are TRBV6-4 and TRBJ2-7, with TRBD1 matching 8 bases. J lost 4 bases, V lost 8 bases, and 7 bases had no gene match. The CDR3 has 13 residues. Germline CDR1 and CDR2: MRHNA and SNTAGT. The CDR3 DNA sequence: TGTGCCAGCGGTCGGACAGGGAGGTACGAGCAGTACTTC. Its translation: CASGRTGRYEQYF.